The 9 T cell receptor beta chains below all came from one sample that was sequenced in a study of cytomegalovirus exposure and HLA in healthy donors. The primer mix had 60 Vbeta and 13 Jbeta primers. Only in-frame clones appear in the TCRdb table, and some are missing; sequencing was by immunoSEQ multiplex PCR. The sample shows 85,000 to 130,000 clones, 76% of them seen only once. The sample comprised PBMCs. The receptors were gathered from a woman aged 50 to 60 in good health and CMV-seropositive.

J is TRBJ2-3 and V is TRBV6-5; D is unclear. V was trimmed by 2 bases and J by 2 bases, leaving 8 bases between them. There are 14 residues in the CDR3. In germline, CDR1 is MNHEY, CDR2 SVGAGI. The CDR3 here is CASSYGAVTDTQYF. The CDR3 nucleotides are TGTGCCAGCAGTTACGGTGCGGTCACAGATACGCAGTATTTT.

The V and J genes are TRBV5-4 and TRBJ2-7, with TRBD2 matching 8 bases. Germline CDR1 is SGHNT and CDR2 is YYREEE (reference sequence). V shed 1 base, J shed 2 bases, and the junction held 8 bases outside the gene matches. The CDR3 runs 16 residues. CDR3 coding DNA: TGTGCCAGCAGCTTGCCGAAGGGACTAGACCCCTACGAGCAGTACTTC. Amino acid sequence: CASSLPKGLDPYEQYF.

V and J are TRBV9 and TRBJ1-6; no reliable D call. The CDR3 sequence is 17 residues long. The germline CDR1 and CDR2 sequences are SGDLS and YYNGEE. Trimming stripped 0 bases from V and 0 bases from J, with 10 bases between. The CDR3 DNA follows: TGTGCCAGCAGCGTAGAAGAGGGTCCCTCCTATAATTCACCCCTCCACTTT. The encoded protein is CASSVEEGPSYNSPLHF.

The CDR3 sequence: CAWSRDSQNTEAFF. The DNA for the CDR3 is TGTGCCTGGAGTAGGGACAGCCAGAACACTGAAGCTTTCTTT. This sequence joins TRBV30 and TRBJ1-1, with 7 bases fitting TRBD1. Per germline, CDR1 GTSNPN and CDR2 SVGIG (reference sequence). The CDR3 loop spans 14 amino acids. V gave up 2 bases and J gave up 1 base; unmatched junction bases: 4.

CDR3 protein: CASSYSGGTTEAFF. The CDR3 bases are TGTGCCAGCAGTTACTCGGGAGGGACCACTGAAGCTTTCTTT. The chain couples TRBV6-6 to TRBJ1-1; possible D gene TRBD1, 5 bases. The germline V gene has CDR1 MNHNY and CDR2 SVGAGI (reference sequence). The germline V and J ends were trimmed by 0 bases and 4 bases, with 9 bases remaining between them. The CDR3 spans 14 residues.

This clone was counted once. V usage is TRBV6-5 and J usage is TRBJ1-2; TRBD1 is a possible D gene (6 bases). The CDR3 is 15 amino acids. Trimming shortened V by 5 bases and J by 0 bases, and 13 bases separated the two germline ends. Germline V gene lookup returns CDR1 MNHEY and CDR2 SVGAGI. CDR3 protein: CASSGGAGANYGYTF. The DNA of the CDR3 is TGTGCCAGCAGTGGGGGCGCAGGAGCTAACTATGGCTACACCTTC.

The V gene is TRBV6-1, the J gene TRBJ1-2, with D possibly TRBD1 on 5 matching bases. Trimming pared 0 bases from V and 4 bases from J, leaving 12 bases between. CDR1 is MNHNS, CDR2 SASEGT, per germline. CDR3 length: 15 amino acids. The CDR3 DNA follows: TGTGCCAGCAGTGAAGCGCCGGGGGTTGGCTATGGCTACACCTTC. This codes for CASSEAPGVGYGYTF.

The V gene is TRBV7-9, the J gene TRBJ1-5; no clear D gene. CDR1 is SEHNR and CDR2 is FQNEAQ in the germline V gene (reference sequence). The CDR3 spans 17 residues. V was pared by 5 bases and J by 2 bases, with 19 bases between. The CDR3 protein is CASSPPHAPTGNQPQHF. The CDR3 DNA follows: TGTGCCAGCAGCCCCCCCCATGCCCCCACAGGCAATCAGCCCCAGCATTTT.

This clone was detected only a few times. The chain employs TRBV29-1 and TRBJ1-1, with D possibly being TRBD1 (5 bases). The CDR3 covers 13 residues. The germline gives CDR1 SQVTM, CDR2 ANQGSEA. Trimming shortened V by 6 bases and J by 1 base, and 12 bases separated the two germline ends. The CDR3 DNA sequence: TGCAGCGTCCCCGCGGGGGGGAACACTGAAGCTTTCTTT. It encodes CSVPAGGNTEAFF.